This is a list of T cell receptor beta chains from one sample in a study of CD8 T cells in Susac syndrome. TCRdb ran MiXCR on the immunoSEQ multiplex PCR reads and lists one entry per CDR3 protein. The repertoire consists of approximately 110,000 distinct CDR3 sequences, with around 94% occurring once and the leading ten covering around 0.078%. Source material: CD4+ T cells from PBMCs. Receptors originate from a human donor in good health. Each CDR3 is given with its conserved first and last residue. A D gene is named only where the DNA matches it firmly.

d_gene	v_gene	j_gene	CDR3aa	CDR3nt
TRBD1	TRBV29-1	TRBJ2-5	CSVGPGQVQETQYF	TGCAGCGTTGGCCCGGGACAGGTACAAGAGACCCAGTACTTC
NA	TRBV7-6	TRBJ2-2	CASSMPALNTGELFF	TGTGCCAGCAGCATGCCGGCCTTGAACACCGGGGAGCTGTTTTTT
TRBD2	TRBV25-1	TRBJ2-1	CASSEWRERNEQFF	TGTGCCAGCAGTGAATGGCGGGAGAGGAATGAGCAGTTCTTC
NA	TRBV4-3	TRBJ1-2	CASSQDRKGSYTF	TGCGCCAGCAGCCAAGATCGGAAAGGTTCATACACCTTC
NA	TRBV4-3	TRBJ1-5	CASSRGANQPQHF	TGCGCCAGCAGCCGGGGGGCAAATCAGCCCCAGCATTTT
NA	TRBV19	TRBJ1-1	CASSIGNTEAFF	TGTGCCAGTAGTATTGGGAACACTGAAGCTTTCTTT
NA	TRBV29-1	TRBJ2-7	CSVERGDPYEQYF	TGCAGCGTTGAGAGAGGGGACCCCTACGAGCAGTACTTC
TRBD1	TRBV18	TRBJ1-5	CASSAGQGWNQPQHF	TGTGCCAGCTCAGCTGGACAGGGGTGGAATCAGCCCCAGCATTTT
TRBD2	TRBV11-3	TRBJ2-3	CASSLDTSGRSDTQYF	TGTGCCAGCAGCTTAGACACTAGCGGGAGGTCAGATACGCAGTATTTT
NA	TRBV14	TRBJ2-7	CARRERYRYEQYF	TGTGCCAGAAGGGAGAGGTATAGGTACGAGCAGTACTTC
NA	TRBV23-1	TRBJ1-2	CASTTGREGPNYGYTF	TGCGCCAGCACTACAGGGAGGGAGGGCCCTAACTATGGCTACACCTTC
NA	TRBV10-3	TRBJ1-2	CAISGTDYGYTF	TGTGCCATCAGTGGGACAGACTATGGCTACACCTTC
TRBD1	TRBV29-1	TRBJ1-1	CSVVTGSAEAFF	TGCAGCGTCGTGACAGGGAGCGCTGAAGCTTTCTTT
TRBD1	TRBV4-3	TRBJ1-5	CASSQDPVGGSNQPQHF	TGCGCCAGCAGCCAAGATCCCGTAGGGGGCTCCAATCAGCCCCAGCATTTT
NA	TRBV2	TRBJ1-3	CASRADRSGNTIYF	TGTGCCAGCAGAGCGGACAGATCTGGAAACACCATATATTTT
NA	TRBV7-2	TRBJ2-2	CASSLYYTGELFF	TGTGCCAGCAGCTTATATTACACCGGGGAGCTGTTTTTT
NA	TRBV5-1	TRBJ2-7	CASSERGAAVYEQYF	TGCGCCAGCAGCGAACGCGGCGCTGCGGTCTACGAGCAGTACTTC
NA	TRBV19	TRBJ1-2	CASSDPTGPINYGYTF	TGTGCCAGTAGTGACCCGACTGGCCCAATTAACTATGGCTACACCTTC
NA	TRBV3-1	TRBJ2-1	CASSQAWDTLRNEQFF	TGTGCCAGCAGCCAGGCGTGGGACACCCTAAGAAATGAGCAGTTCTTC
TRBD2	TRBV3-1	TRBJ2-2	CASSQVAGANTGELFF	TGTGCCAGCAGCCAAGTAGCGGGAGCAAACACCGGGGAGCTGTTTTTT
NA	TRBV15	TRBJ2-1	CATTRVGSNEQFF	TGTGCCACCACCCGGGTAGGGTCCAATGAGCAGTTCTTC
NA	TRBV20-1	TRBJ1-2	CSALTGNYGYTF	TGCAGTGCACTGACGGGGAACTATGGCTACACCTTC
NA	TRBV3-1	TRBJ1-4	CASSYRGRNEKLFF	TGTGCCAGCAGCTATCGGGGTCGGAATGAAAAACTGTTTTTT
NA	TRBV6-5	TRBJ1-1	CASSYTRRGPRQSEAFF	TGTGCCAGCAGTTACACCCGACGGGGGCCCAGACAGTCTGAAGCTTTCTTT
NA	TRBV27	TRBJ2-3	CASGLAGYGTDTQYF	TGTGCCAGCGGATTAGCCGGGTACGGCACAGATACGCAGTATTTT
NA	TRBV12-3/TRBV12-4	TRBJ2-1	CASSPTNPGNEQFF	TGTGCCAGCAGTCCCACCAATCCGGGGAATGAGCAGTTCTTC
NA	TRBV6-5	TRBJ2-7	CASSIGGTSSYEQYF	TGTGCCAGCAGCATCGGCGGGACCAGCTCCTACGAGCAGTACTTC
TRBD2	TRBV7-9	TRBJ2-7	CASSGRTSGRSYEQYF	TGTGCCAGCAGCGGGCGAACTAGCGGGCGCTCCTACGAGCAGTACTTC
NA	TRBV7-2	TRBJ1-4	CASSRTWDTNEKLFF	TGTGCCAGCAGCCGTACGTGGGACACTAATGAAAAACTGTTTTTT
NA	TRBV5-1	TRBJ2-5	CASSRWPGGTQYF	TGCGCCAGCAGCCGCTGGCCTGGGGGGACCCAGTACTTC
NA	TRBV5-1	TRBJ2-2	CASSLSARGTGELFF	TGCGCCAGCAGCTTGTCGGCTAGAGGTACCGGGGAGCTGTTTTTT
NA	TRBV7-2	TRBJ2-5	CASSLQKTQYF	TGTGCCAGCAGCTTACAGAAGACCCAGTACTTC